This T cell receptor (beta chain) is from a study of T-cell memory formation after mild COVID-19. This clonotype occurred a few times. TCRdb itself ran the 5' RACE reads through MiXCR, one entry per CDR3 protein. The table lists about 620,000 distinct CDR3 sequences, around 17% of them singletons, with around 13% in the top ten. Sequencing was done on a sample of PBMCs or a T cell subset sorted from them (not recorded which). The TCR comes from an adult woman who had mild COVID-19 (a few samples of this study predate the infection). Cell type and time point are not known.

CDR3 in amino acids: CASSGPGDYEQYF. In DNA form, the CDR3 reads TGTGCCAGCAGCGGCCCCGGGGACTACGAGCAGTACTTC. The rearrangement joins TRBV12-3 or TRBV12-4 to TRBJ2-7; tentatively, D is TRBD2 (5 bases). V was cut by 6 bases and J by 3 bases, with 12 bases left in between. The CDR3 is made up of 13 amino acids.